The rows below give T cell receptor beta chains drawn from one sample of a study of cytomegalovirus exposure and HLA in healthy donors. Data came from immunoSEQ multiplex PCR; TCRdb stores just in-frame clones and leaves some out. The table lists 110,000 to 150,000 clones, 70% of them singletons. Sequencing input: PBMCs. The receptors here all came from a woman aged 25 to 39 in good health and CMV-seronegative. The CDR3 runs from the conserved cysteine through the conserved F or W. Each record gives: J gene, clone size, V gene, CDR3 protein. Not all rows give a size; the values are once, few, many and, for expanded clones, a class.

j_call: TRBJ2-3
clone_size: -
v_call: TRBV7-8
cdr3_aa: CASARRENTDTQYF

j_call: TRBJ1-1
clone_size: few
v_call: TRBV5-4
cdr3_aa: CASSSADRVVTEAFF

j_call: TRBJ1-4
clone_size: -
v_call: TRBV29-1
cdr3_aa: CSALRDSHEKLFF

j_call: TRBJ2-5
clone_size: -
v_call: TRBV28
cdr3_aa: CASSSTRAGTDQETQYF

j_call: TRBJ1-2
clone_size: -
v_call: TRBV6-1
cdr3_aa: CASSTPGGGYGYTF

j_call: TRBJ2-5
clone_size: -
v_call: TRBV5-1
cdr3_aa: CASSLALAGGPGETQYF

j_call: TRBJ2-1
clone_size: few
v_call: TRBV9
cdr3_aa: CASSSHSGVYNEQFF

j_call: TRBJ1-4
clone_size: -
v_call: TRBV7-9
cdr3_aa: CASRHDRNEKLFF

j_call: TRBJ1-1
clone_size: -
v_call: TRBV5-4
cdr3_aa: CASSTRQGSTEAFF

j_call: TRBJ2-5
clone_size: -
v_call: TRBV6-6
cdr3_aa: CASSYLGQGVTQYF

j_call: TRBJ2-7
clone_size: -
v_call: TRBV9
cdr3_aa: CASSVAQGNEQYF